This T cell receptor (beta chain) is from a study of blood T cells in healthy people across ages. Primed by a sample-barcoded 5' primer and a J-beta primer mix, a second PCR proceeded for about 6 to 11 cycles. Each CDR3 protein is one row after TCRdb ran MiXCR on the 5' RACE reads. The sample has roughly 1,100,000 distinct CDR3 sequences, under 30% seen once. Individuals who donated were healthy Caucasians from Russia aged roughly 6 to 90. Peripheral blood was drawn, roughly 10 milliliters per donor. This clonotype came up a few times. CDR3 length: 15 amino acids. V lost 6 bases to trimming and J lost 6 bases; unmatched junction nucleotides: 11. Per the germline V gene, CDR1 is MDHEN and CDR2 is SYDVKM. This same sample was also part of a study on T cells of mothers and their children. That source adds: Per child, around 3 million TCR beta CDR3 reads were obtained, against over 9 million per mother.

This sequence joins TRBV28 and TRBJ2-7; 10 bases are a match to TRBD2. Sequenced material: blood. The source is a girl aged 2-9 years in good health. The chain's CDR3 is CASSSPLAGDIEQYF. CDR3 coding DNA: TGTGCCAGCAGCTCCCCCCTAGCGGGAGATATCGAGCAGTACTTC.